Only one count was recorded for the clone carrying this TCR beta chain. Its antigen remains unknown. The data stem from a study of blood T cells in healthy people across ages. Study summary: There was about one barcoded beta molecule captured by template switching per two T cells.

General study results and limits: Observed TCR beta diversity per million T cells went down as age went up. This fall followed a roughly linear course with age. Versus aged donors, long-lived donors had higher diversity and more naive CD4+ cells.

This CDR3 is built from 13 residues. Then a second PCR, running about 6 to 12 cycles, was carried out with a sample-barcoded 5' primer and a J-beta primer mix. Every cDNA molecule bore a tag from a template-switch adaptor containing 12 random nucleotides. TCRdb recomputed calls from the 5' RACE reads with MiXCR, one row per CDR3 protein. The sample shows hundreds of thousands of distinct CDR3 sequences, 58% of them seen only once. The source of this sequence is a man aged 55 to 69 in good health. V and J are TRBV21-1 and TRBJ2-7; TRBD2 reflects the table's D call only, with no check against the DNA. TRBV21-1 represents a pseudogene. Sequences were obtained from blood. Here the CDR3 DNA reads TGTGCCAGCAGCAGTCAGGGAGGGTGGCGGCAGTACTTC. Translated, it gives CASSSQGGWRQYF.